The source of this T cell receptor beta chain is a study of blood T cells in healthy people across ages. Study-wide points: Observed TCR beta diversity per million T cells went down as age went up. This fall followed a roughly linear course with age.

This clonotype was seen repeatedly, ten times or more. Its antigen is unknown. Researchers report isolating at least 6 million PBMCs per sample. Then a second PCR, running roughly 7 to 11 cycles, was carried out with a sample-barcoded 5' primer and a J-beta primer mix. TCRdb independently ran MiXCR on the 5' RACE reads; one entry per CDR3 protein. The sample has approximately 700,000 distinct CDR3 sequences, 32% seen once. Sequenced sample: blood. The sequence came from a woman older than 75 in good health.

The CDR3 DNA is TGTGCCAGCAGTTACTCATCGGGCCTCCTGCAGATTACAATATTACATTACAATGAGCAGTTCTTC. Protein product: CASSYSSGLLQITILHYNEQFF. This chain uses TRBV6-5 with TRBJ2-1; D ambiguous. Germline-derived CDR1 and CDR2 are MNHEY and SVGAGI. The CDR3 has 22 amino acids. Trimming cost V 0 bases and J 4 bases, with 31 bases left between them.